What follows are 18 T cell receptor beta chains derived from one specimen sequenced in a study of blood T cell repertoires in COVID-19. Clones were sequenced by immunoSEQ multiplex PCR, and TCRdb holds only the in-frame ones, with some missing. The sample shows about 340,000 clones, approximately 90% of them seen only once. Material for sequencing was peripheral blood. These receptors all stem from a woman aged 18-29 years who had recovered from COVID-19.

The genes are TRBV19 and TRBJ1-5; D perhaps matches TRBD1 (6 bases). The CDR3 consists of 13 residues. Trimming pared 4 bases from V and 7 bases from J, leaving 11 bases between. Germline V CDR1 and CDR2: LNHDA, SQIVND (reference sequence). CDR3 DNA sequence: TGTGCCAGTAGTACAGGGACATTCCAGCCCCAGCATTTT. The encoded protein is CASSTGTFQPQHF.

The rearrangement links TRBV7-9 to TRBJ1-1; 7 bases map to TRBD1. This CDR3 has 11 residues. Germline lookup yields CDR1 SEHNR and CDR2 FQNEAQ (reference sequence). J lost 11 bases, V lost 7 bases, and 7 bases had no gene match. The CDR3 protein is CASTHRQGAFF. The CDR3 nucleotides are TGTGCCAGCACACACCGACAGGGCGCTTTCTTT.

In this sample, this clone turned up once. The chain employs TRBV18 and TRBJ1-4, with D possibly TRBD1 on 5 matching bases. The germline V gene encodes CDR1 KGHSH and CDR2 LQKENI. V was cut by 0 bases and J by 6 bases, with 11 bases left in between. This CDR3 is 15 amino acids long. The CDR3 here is CASSPPEGRYEKLFF. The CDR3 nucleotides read TGTGCCAGCTCACCACCGGAGGGACGCTATGAAAAACTGTTTTTT.

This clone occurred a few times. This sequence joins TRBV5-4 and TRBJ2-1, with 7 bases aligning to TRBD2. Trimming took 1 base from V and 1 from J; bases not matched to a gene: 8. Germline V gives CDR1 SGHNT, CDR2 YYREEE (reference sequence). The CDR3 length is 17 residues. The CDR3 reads CASSLSLAGVSYNEQFF. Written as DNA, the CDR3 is TGTGCCAGCAGCTTGAGCTTGGCGGGAGTTTCCTACAATGAGCAGTTCTTC.

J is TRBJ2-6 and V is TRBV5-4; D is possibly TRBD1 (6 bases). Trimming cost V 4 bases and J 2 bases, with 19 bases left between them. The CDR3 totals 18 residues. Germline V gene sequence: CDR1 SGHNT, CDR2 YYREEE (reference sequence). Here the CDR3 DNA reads TGTGCCAGCAGCCGACAACAGGGAGAGGGGCCTGGGGCCAACGTCCTGACTTTC. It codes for CASSRQQGEGPGANVLTF.

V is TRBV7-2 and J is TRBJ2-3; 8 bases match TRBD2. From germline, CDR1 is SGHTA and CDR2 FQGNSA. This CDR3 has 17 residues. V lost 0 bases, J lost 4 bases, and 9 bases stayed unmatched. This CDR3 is CASSLAVVAGRADTQYF. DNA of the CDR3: TGTGCCAGCAGCTTAGCGGTAGTAGCGGGAAGGGCAGATACGCAGTATTTT.

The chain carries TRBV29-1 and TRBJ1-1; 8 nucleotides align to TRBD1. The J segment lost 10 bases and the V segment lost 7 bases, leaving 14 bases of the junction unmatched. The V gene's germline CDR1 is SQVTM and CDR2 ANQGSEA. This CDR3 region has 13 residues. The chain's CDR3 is CSAVGQEVIGAFF. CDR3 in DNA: TGCAGCGCCGTGGGACAGGAGGTTATCGGAGCTTTCTTT.

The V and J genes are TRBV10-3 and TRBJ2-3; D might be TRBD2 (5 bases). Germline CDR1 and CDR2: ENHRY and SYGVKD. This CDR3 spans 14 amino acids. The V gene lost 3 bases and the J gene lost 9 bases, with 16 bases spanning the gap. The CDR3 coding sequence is TGTGCCATCAGTGAAACGTCCGGACTCAACACGCAGTATTTT. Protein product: CAISETSGLNTQYF.

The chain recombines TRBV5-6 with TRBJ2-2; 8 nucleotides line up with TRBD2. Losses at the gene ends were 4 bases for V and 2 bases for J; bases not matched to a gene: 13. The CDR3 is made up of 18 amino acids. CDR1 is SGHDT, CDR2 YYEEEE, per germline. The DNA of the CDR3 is TGTGCCAGCAGCGACGGTTTACTAGCGGCTGACAACACCGGGGAGCTGTTTTTT. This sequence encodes CASSDGLLAADNTGELFF.

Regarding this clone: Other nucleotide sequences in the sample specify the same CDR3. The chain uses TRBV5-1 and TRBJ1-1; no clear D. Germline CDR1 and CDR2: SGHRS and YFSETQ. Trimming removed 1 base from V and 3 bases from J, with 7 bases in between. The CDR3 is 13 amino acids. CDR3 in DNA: TGCGCCAGCAGCTTGAAGCAGGACACTGAAGCTTTCTTT. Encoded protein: CASSLKQDTEAFF.

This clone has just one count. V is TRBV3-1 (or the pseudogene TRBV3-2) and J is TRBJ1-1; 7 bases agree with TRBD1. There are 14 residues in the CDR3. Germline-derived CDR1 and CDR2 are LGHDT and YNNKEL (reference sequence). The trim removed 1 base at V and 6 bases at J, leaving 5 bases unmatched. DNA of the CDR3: TGTGCCAGCAGCCAAGTAGGGACAGAAGCTGAAGCTTTCTTT. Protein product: CASSQVGTEAEAFF.

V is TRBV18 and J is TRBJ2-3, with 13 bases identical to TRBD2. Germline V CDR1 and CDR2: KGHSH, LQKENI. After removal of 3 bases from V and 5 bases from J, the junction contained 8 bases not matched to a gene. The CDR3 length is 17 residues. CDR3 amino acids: CASSPMGLAGSGDTQYF. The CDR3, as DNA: TGTGCCAGCTCACCTATGGGACTAGCGGGATCGGGAGATACGCAGTATTTT. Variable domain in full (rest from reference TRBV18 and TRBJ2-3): NAGVMQNPRHLVRRRGQEARLRCSPMKGHSHVYWYRQLPEEGLKFMVYLQKENIIDESGMPKERFSAEFPKEGPSILRIQQVVRGDSAAYFCASSPMGLAGSGDTQYFGPGTRLTVL.

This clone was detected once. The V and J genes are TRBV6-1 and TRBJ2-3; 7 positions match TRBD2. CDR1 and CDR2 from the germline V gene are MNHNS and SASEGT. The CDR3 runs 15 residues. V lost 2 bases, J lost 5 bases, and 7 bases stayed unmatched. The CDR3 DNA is TGTGCCAGCAGTGAACTTGGGAGGGCGATAGATACGCAGTATTTT. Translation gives CASSELGRAIDTQYF.

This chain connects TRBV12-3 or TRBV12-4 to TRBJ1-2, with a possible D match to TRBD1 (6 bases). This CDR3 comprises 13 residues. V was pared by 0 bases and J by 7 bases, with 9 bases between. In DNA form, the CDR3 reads TGTGCCAGCAGTTTAGCGCTGGGGGCTGGCTACACCTTC. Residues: CASSLALGAGYTF.

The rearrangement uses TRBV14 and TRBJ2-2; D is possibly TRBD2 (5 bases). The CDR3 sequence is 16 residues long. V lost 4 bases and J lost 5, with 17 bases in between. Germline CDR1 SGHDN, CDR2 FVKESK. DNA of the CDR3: TGTGCCAGCAGCCGGACGGCGGGTTATAGGACCGGGGAGCTGTTTTTT. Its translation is CASSRTAGYRTGELFF.

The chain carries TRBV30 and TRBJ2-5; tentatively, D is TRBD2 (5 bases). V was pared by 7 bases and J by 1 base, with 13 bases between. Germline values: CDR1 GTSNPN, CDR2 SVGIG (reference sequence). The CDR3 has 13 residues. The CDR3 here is CALSQDFQETQYF. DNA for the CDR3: TGTGCCTTAAGTCAGGACTTCCAAGAGACCCAGTACTTC.

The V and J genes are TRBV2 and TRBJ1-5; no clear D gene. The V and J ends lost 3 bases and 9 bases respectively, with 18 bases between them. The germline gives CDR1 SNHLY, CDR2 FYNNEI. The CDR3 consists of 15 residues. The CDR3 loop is CASSDVGASSRPQHF. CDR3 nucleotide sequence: TGTGCCAGCAGTGATGTTGGTGCCTCCTCGCGGCCCCAGCATTTT.

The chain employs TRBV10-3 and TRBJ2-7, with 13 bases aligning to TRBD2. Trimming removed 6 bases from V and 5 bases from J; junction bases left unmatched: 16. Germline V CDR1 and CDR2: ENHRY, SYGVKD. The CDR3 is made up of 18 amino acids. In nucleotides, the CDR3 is TGTGCCATCAGCCCTTCCGGGACTAGCGGGACGAGCGACGACGAGCAGTACGTC. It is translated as CAISPSGTSGTSDDEQYV.